The 30 T cell receptor beta chains in this list originate from one sample, sequenced in a study of T-cell reconstitution after alpha-beta-depleted transplantation in children. Unique molecular identifiers tagged the TCRbeta library. TCRdb reprocessed the PCR reads with MiXCR, giving one entry per CDR3 protein. Found here are about 830,000 distinct CDR3 sequences, roughly 16% of them singletons; the top ten hold roughly 5%. The sample here was PBMCs, mostly from graft donor cells, taken 360 days after TCRalphabeta/CD19-depleted stem cell transplant. All receptors derive from a male patient between 5 and 17 years old who had a stem cell transplant for acute lymphoblastic leukemia, so the T cells may come from the graft donor.

The sample holds many counts of this clonotype. The V gene is TRBV7-3, the J gene TRBJ2-3; D is perhaps TRBD2 (5 bases). The CDR3 has 14 amino acids. V was shortened by 1 base and J by 5 bases, with 10 bases between the two germline ends. Germline loops: CDR1 SGHTA, CDR2 FQGTGA. This CDR3 reads CASSLMGTRDTQYF. The CDR3 DNA reads TGTGCCAGCAGCTTAATGGGTACTAGAGATACGCAGTATTTT. Full variable domain (remainder filled in from reference TRBV7-3 and TRBJ2-3): GAGVSQTPSNKVTEKGKYVELRCDPISGHTALYWYRQSLGQGPEFLIYFQGTGAADDSGLPNDRFFAVRPEGSVSTLKIQRTERGDSAVYLCASSLMGTRDTQYFGPGTRLTVL.

The chain uses TRBV27 and TRBJ2-7; the match to TRBD1 covers 8 bases. Germline CDR1 is MNHEY and CDR2 is SMNVEV (reference sequence). Trimming at V came to 2 bases and at J to 0 bases, leaving 9 bases not matched to a gene. This CDR3 is 17 amino acids long. CDR3 nucleotide sequence: TGTGCCAGCAGTTTAACTTGGGGACAGGCGAGCTCCTACGAGCAGTACTTC. This gives the protein CASSLTWGQASSYEQYF.

This clonotype has only a few counts. The chain joins TRBV19 to TRBJ1-4, with D possibly TRBD1 on 5 matching bases. The CDR3 extends over 13 amino acids. The V gene lost 10 bases and the J gene lost 9 bases, with 18 bases spanning the gap. Germline V CDR1 and CDR2: LNHDA, SQIVND (reference sequence). For the CDR3, the DNA is TGTGCCACGGGGCCAGCCATCGTTAAAAAACTGTTTTTT. Translated: CATGPAIVKKLFF.

The sample holds a few counts of this clonotype. The chain is built from TRBV20-1 and TRBJ2-1; D is possibly TRBD2 (5 bases). CDR1 and CDR2 (germline): DFQATT, SNEGSKA (reference sequence). The length of the CDR3 is 14 residues. Trimming left V 4 bases short and J 0 bases short, with 10 bases between. The CDR3 DNA reads as TGCAGTGCTATAGCGATGAGCTCCTACAATGAGCAGTTCTTC. It yields the protein CSAIAMSSYNEQFF.

Only a few counts were recorded for this clonotype. The J gene is TRBJ2-7, the V gene TRBV4-1; D is possibly TRBD1 or TRBD2 (5 bases each). The CDR3 is made up of 17 amino acids. Trimming cost V 1 base and J 4 bases, with 20 bases left between them. CDR1 and CDR2 from the germline V gene are MGHRA and YSYEKL. The CDR3 here is CASSQALGVELVYEQYF. The CDR3, as DNA: TGCGCCAGCAGCCAAGCGCTGGGGGTGGAGTTGGTGTACGAGCAGTACTTC.

The chain joins TRBV11-2 to TRBJ1-4; D gene ambiguous. With 1 base removed from V and 3 bases from J, the gap between germline ends came to 21 bases. The germline gives CDR1 SGHAT, CDR2 FQNNGV. This CDR3 region has 19 residues. The CDR3 bases are TGTGCCAGCAGCTTAGGAGTGTCGTTTGGCATCACGGCTAATGAAAAACTGTTTTTT. Residues: CASSLGVSFGITANEKLFF.

The V and J genes are TRBV5-1 and TRBJ2-7; the D is unclear. CDR1 SGHRS and CDR2 YFSETQ come from the germline V gene. Trimming removed 1 base at V and 3 bases at J, with 23 bases between. The CDR3 runs to 18 residues. The CDR3 DNA reads TGCGCCAGCAGCTTGTGGTACTTTGGAAGGGAAGGGATCTACGAGCAGTACTTC. Amino acid sequence: CASSLWYFGREGIYEQYF.

This clonotype has a handful of counts. The chain joins TRBV11-2 to TRBJ1-2, with D possibly TRBD1 on 5 matching bases. Trimming stripped 7 bases from V and 2 bases from J, with 17 bases between. The CDR3 is 15 amino acids. The germline V gene encodes CDR1 SGHAT and CDR2 FQNNGV. The CDR3 nucleotides are TGTGCCAGCAACCCCGAAAGGGCAGGGAACTATGGCTACACCTTC. Translating gives CASNPERAGNYGYTF.

This clonotype was detected only a few times. The gene calls are TRBV7-9 and TRBJ2-1; D gene uncertain. V was trimmed by 4 bases and J by 10 bases, leaving 11 bases between them. The CDR3 is 12 amino acids. Germline V lookup: CDR1 SEHNR, CDR2 FQNEAQ (reference sequence). The CDR3 DNA reads as TGTGCCAGCAGCTCCTCTCCTTACGAGCAGTTCTTC. It specifies CASSSSPYEQFF. The full variable domain, completed using reference TRBV7-9 and TRBJ2-1, is DTGVSQNPRHKITKRGQNVTFRCDPISEHNRLYWYRQTLGQGPEFLTYFQNEAQLEKSRLLSDRFSAERPKGSFSTLEIQRTEQGDSAMYLCASSSSPYEQFFGPGTRLTVL.

This chain uses TRBV15 with TRBJ2-1; 12 bases are a match to TRBD1. This CDR3 region has 21 residues. V shed 5 bases and J 5 bases; nucleotides not matched to a gene: 22. CDR1 and CDR2 (germline): LNHNV, YYDKDF (reference sequence). As DNA, the CDR3 is TGTGCCACCAGCTATACTCTGCCGGGACAGGGGGCCCTAAGGTTTCACAATGAGCAGTTCTTC. Translation: CATSYTLPGQGALRFHNEQFF.

The V and J genes are TRBV2 and TRBJ1-5; the match to TRBD1 covers 8 bases. The CDR3 spans 15 residues. The germline CDR1 and CDR2 sequences are SNHLY and FYNNEI. V shed 6 bases and J 0 bases; nucleotides not matched to a gene: 4. CDR3 region: CASRRTGNSNQPQHF. In DNA form, the CDR3 reads TGTGCCAGCAGGCGGACAGGGAATAGCAATCAGCCCCAGCATTTT.

This clonotype occurred a few times. The chain has TRBV5-6 and TRBJ1-2, with D unclear. The CDR3 loop spans 14 amino acids. Germline CDR1 is SGHDT and CDR2 is YYEEEE. V was trimmed by 4 bases and J by 4 bases, leaving 14 bases between them. The CDR3 protein is CASSETVEVYGYTF. Written as DNA, the CDR3 is TGTGCCAGCAGCGAGACCGTCGAGGTCTATGGCTACACCTTC.

This clonotype occurred a few times. The rearrangement joins TRBV6-1 to TRBJ2-3; 8 bases map to TRBD2. V shed 3 bases and J 6 bases; nucleotides not matched to a gene: 8. This CDR3 is 15 amino acids long. Germline-derived CDR1 and CDR2 are MNHNS and SASEGT. The CDR3 nucleotides are TGTGCCAGCAGTGATCCAGGACTAGCATCGGATACGCAGTATTTT. It translates to CASSDPGLASDTQYF.

This clonotype has more than one count but fewer than ten. The V and J genes are TRBV7-9 and TRBJ2-1; perhaps D is TRBD1 or TRBD2 (6 bases each). The CDR3 sequence is 14 residues long. CDR1 SEHNR and CDR2 FQNEAQ come from the germline V gene (reference sequence). V was trimmed by 5 bases and J by 6 bases, leaving 14 bases between them. DNA of the CDR3: TGTGCCAGCAGCCCAATGGGGGGCTCCAATGAGCAGTTCTTC. Translation: CASSPMGGSNEQFF.

The chain has TRBV25-1 and TRBJ2-7, with 8 positions matching TRBD2. CDR3 length equals 13 residues. With 5 bases clipped from V and 7 bases from J, the junction kept 7 bases outside the gene matches. The germline V gene has CDR1 MGHDK and CDR2 SYGVNS. CDR3 in amino acids: CASSREGVREQYF. CDR3 DNA: TGTGCCAGCAGTCGGGAGGGAGTACGGGAGCAGTACTTC.

This clonotype was detected a few times. The CDR3 is CASSQEGALKNIQYF. CDR3 coding DNA: TGTGCCAGCAGCCAGGAGGGAGCCCTTAAAAACATTCAGTACTTC. The V call is TRBV3-1, the J call TRBJ2-4, with D perhaps matching TRBD2 (6 bases). Per germline, CDR1 LGHDT and CDR2 YNNKEL (reference sequence). Trimming cost V 3 bases and J 4 bases, with 13 bases left between them. The CDR3 is 15 amino acids.

This clonotype has a handful of counts. V usage is TRBV5-1 and J usage is TRBJ1-1, with TRBD1 matching 8 bases. J lost 1 base, V lost 4 bases, and 6 bases had no gene match. Germline values: CDR1 SGHRS, CDR2 YFSETQ. The CDR3 sequence is 15 residues long. Here the CDR3 DNA reads TGCGCCAGCAGCACCGGGGGGACAGGGAACACTGAAGCTTTCTTT. Amino acids: CASSTGGTGNTEAFF.

CDR3 protein: CASSLSGTRGNEQFF. The CDR3, as DNA: TGCGCCAGCAGTTTAAGCGGGACCCGGGGCAATGAGCAGTTCTTC. This sequence joins TRBV5-1 and TRBJ2-1; 7 bases agree with TRBD2. CDR3 size: 15 residues. Germline CDR1 SGHRS, CDR2 YFSETQ. J gave up 6 bases and V 5 bases, and 11 bases lay outside the gene matches.

The V and J genes are TRBV20-1 and TRBJ2-5, with D uncertain. There are 14 residues in the CDR3. Germline-derived CDR1 and CDR2 are DFQATT and SNEGSKA (reference sequence). Trimming took off 0 bases at V and 5 bases at J, with 13 bases between the two ends. The CDR3 region has the DNA TGCAGTGCTAGAGATTGGATCTTGGATGAGACCCAGTACTTC. It encodes CSARDWILDETQYF.

This clonotype was seen a handful of times. The rearrangement links TRBV18 to TRBJ2-7; D possibly uses TRBD1 or TRBD2 (5 bases each). There are 14 residues in the CDR3. V dropped 2 bases and J dropped 1 base, with 9 bases sitting between them. Germline CDR1 KGHSH, CDR2 LQKENI. In DNA form, the CDR3 reads TGTGCCAGCTCACCATCGAGGGGATCCTACGAGCAGTACTTC. As protein: CASSPSRGSYEQYF.

This clonotype has more than one count but fewer than ten. The chain recombines TRBV3-1 with TRBJ1-5; no reliable D call. The V gene lost 1 base and the J gene lost 4 bases, with 17 bases spanning the gap. Germline assignment: CDR1 LGHDT and CDR2 YNNKEL (reference sequence). The CDR3 consists of 17 residues. The CDR3 DNA reads TGTGCCAGCAGCCAAGCGGGTAGAAACCCGCGGAATCAGCCCCAGCATTTT. It encodes CASSQAGRNPRNQPQHF.

Points on this clonotype: At one boundary the junction diverges from the germline segment, which might be a read error. This chain connects TRBV3-1 to TRBJ2-7; 12 bases line up with TRBD2. From germline, CDR1 is LGHDT and CDR2 YNNKEL (reference sequence). There are 20 residues in the CDR3. The CDR3 here is CACSKDWGLAGRKYSYEQYF. The CDR3 DNA sequence: TGTGCCTGCAGCAAAGATTGGGGACTAGCGGGCCGAAAATACTCCTACGAGCAGTACTTC.

This clonotype was picked up a small number of times. The rearrangement links TRBV5-1 to TRBJ2-5; D is ambiguous. The CDR3 has 15 residues. Germline-derived CDR1 and CDR2 are SGHRS and YFSETQ. Trimming cost V 0 bases and J 0 bases, with 9 bases left between them. The CDR3 here is CASSLAGVHQETQYF. The CDR3 nucleotides read TGCGCCAGCAGCTTGGCTGGGGTTCACCAAGAGACCCAGTACTTC.

The gene calls are TRBV6-5 and TRBJ2-5; tentatively, D is TRBD1 (6 bases). The CDR3 covers 13 residues. Deletions cut 2 bases from V and 5 bases from J, with 9 bases between. Germline V gene data show CDR1 as MNHEY and CDR2 as SVGAGI. The CDR3 here is CASSYLRGETQYF. The CDR3, as DNA: TGTGCCAGCAGTTACCTCAGGGGTGAGACCCAGTACTTC.

This chain connects TRBV5-1 to TRBJ2-7, with D possibly TRBD2 on 5 matching bases. V lost 4 bases and J lost 6, with 20 bases in between. From germline, CDR1 is SGHRS and CDR2 YFSETQ. This CDR3 is 15 amino acids long. The CDR3 here is CASSLRVPRKVEQYF. The CDR3 region has the DNA TGCGCCAGCAGCCTGCGGGTACCCCGAAAGGTCGAGCAGTACTTC. Full variable domain (missing parts from reference TRBV5-1 and TRBJ2-7): KAGVTQTPRYLIKTRGQQVTLSCSPISGHRSVSWYQQTPGQGLQFLFEYFSETQRNKGNFPGRFSGRQFSNSRSEMNVSTLELGDSALYLCASSLRVPRKVEQYFGPGTRLTVT.

The CDR3 nucleotides are TGTGCCAGCAGCGTTTCGACAGCACTGAACACCGGGGAGCTGTTTTTT. It translates to CASSVSTALNTGELFF. The chain employs TRBV9 and TRBJ2-2, with D possibly TRBD1 on 5 matching bases. CDR3 length: 16 amino acids. Trimming stripped 2 bases from V and 1 base from J, with 12 bases between. Germline CDR1 and CDR2: SGDLS and YYNGEE.

This chain joins TRBV7-2 and TRBJ1-5; D gene ambiguous. CDR1 and CDR2 from the germline V gene are SGHTA and FQGNSA. This CDR3 comprises 15 residues. Trimming left V 5 bases short and J 2 bases short, with 13 bases between. Here the CDR3 DNA reads TGTGCCAGCAGCCGGAGACGGGGTGGCAATCAGCCCCAGCATTTT. Translated, it gives CASSRRRGGNQPQHF. The whole variable domain, filled in from reference TRBV7-2 and TRBJ1-5, reads GAGVSQSPSNKVTEKGKDVELRCDPISGHTALYWYRQSLGQGLEFLIYFQGNSAPDKSGLPSDRFSAERTGGSVSTLTIQRTQQEDSAVYLCASSRRRGGNQPQHFGDGTRLSIL.

In this sample, this clonotype turned up a few times. The chain uses TRBV4-1 and TRBJ2-5; 8 positions match TRBD1. The CDR3 runs 15 residues. Germline V gene data show CDR1 as MGHRA and CDR2 as YSYEKL. V dropped 0 bases and J dropped 5; count of bases not matched to a gene: 5. The CDR3 DNA is TGCGCCAGCAGCCAAGAGACAGGGGATAAGGAGACCCAGTACTTC. This gives the protein CASSQETGDKETQYF.

V and J are TRBV15 and TRBJ2-7; D perhaps matches TRBD1 (5 bases). Trimming shortened V by 0 bases and J by 3 bases, and 9 bases separated the two germline ends. Per the germline V gene, CDR1 is LNHNV and CDR2 is YYDKDF (reference sequence). This CDR3 has 14 residues. The CDR3 DNA follows: TGTGCCACCAGCAGAGATGTGGGGCTCTACGAGCAGTACTTC. Encoded protein: CATSRDVGLYEQYF.

This clonotype was detected ten times or more. The chain is built from TRBV29-1 and TRBJ2-1; possible D gene TRBD2, 5 bases. The V and J ends lost 5 bases and 0 bases respectively, with 14 bases between them. The length of the CDR3 is 15 residues. CDR1 SQVTM and CDR2 ANQGSEA come from the germline V gene. The CDR3 DNA follows: TGCAGCGTTCGGGCGGCTGGGAGCTCCTACAATGAGCAGTTCTTC. Its translation is CSVRAAGSSYNEQFF.